Following are 26 T cell receptor beta chains from one sample sequenced in a study of cytomegalovirus exposure and HLA in healthy donors. It was with 60 Vbeta and 13 Jbeta primers that the PCR ran. Produced via immunoSEQ multiplex PCR; TCRdb's table is partial and in-frame only. The repertoire holds some 130,000 clones, less than 80% seen once, with about 7% in the top ten. The sequencing sample was made of PBMCs. These receptors all stem from a man aged 40-49 years in good health and CMV-seropositive.

This clone was detected once. The V call is TRBV7-8, the J call TRBJ2-2, with 14 bases lining up with TRBD2. This CDR3 comprises 17 residues. The germline gives CDR1 SGHVS, CDR2 FQNEAQ. With V trimmed by 5 bases and J by 6 bases, 8 bases remained unmatched. The CDR3 loop is CASSPRLAGGPSGELFF. For the CDR3, the DNA is TGTGCCAGCAGCCCCCGACTAGCGGGAGGGCCATCCGGGGAGCTGTTTTTT. Full variable domain (missing parts from reference TRBV7-8 and TRBJ2-2): GAGVSQSPRYKVAKRGQDVALRCDPISGHVSLFWYQQALGQGPEFLTYFQNEAQLDKSGLPSDRFFAERPEGSVSTLKIQRTQQEDSAVYLCASSPRLAGGPSGELFFGEGSRLTVL.

The rearrangement links TRBV5-6 to TRBJ1-3; D is unresolved. Germline CDR1 is SGHDT and CDR2 is YYEEEE. The CDR3 consists of 14 residues. The V end lost 5 bases, the J end lost 3 bases, and 12 bases lay between the germline ends. As DNA, the CDR3 is TGTGCCAGCAGACTGGCGGGAATTGGAAACACCATATATTTT. Translating gives CASRLAGIGNTIYF.

V usage is TRBV5-1 and J usage is TRBJ2-1, with 10 nucleotides matching TRBD2. V lost 5 bases and J lost 6; bases outside the gene matches: 11. Germline values: CDR1 SGHRS, CDR2 YFSETQ. This CDR3 contains 16 residues. The CDR3 sequence: CASRFPEREGSNEQFF. CDR3 bases: TGCGCCAGCAGATTCCCGGAGCGGGAGGGTTCCAATGAGCAGTTCTTC.

The CDR3 coding sequence is TGTGCCAGCAGCCGTAGCGGGAGTCGCCACACCGGGGAGCTGTTTTTT. Translation: CASSRSGSRHTGELFF. V usage is TRBV7-9 and J usage is TRBJ2-2, with TRBD2 matching over 9 bases. Germline CDR1 SEHNR, CDR2 FQNEAQ (reference sequence). The CDR3 is 16 residues long. J lost 3 bases, V lost 5 bases, and 7 bases had no gene match.

The chain combines TRBV7-9 with TRBJ2-5, with 7 bases fitting TRBD1. V was pared by 9 bases and J by 3 bases, with 7 bases of the junction left unmatched. The CDR3 has 13 residues. The germline V gene has CDR1 SEHNR and CDR2 FQNEAQ (reference sequence). This chain's CDR3 is CASGLTGEETQYF. The CDR3 DNA follows: TGTGCCAGTGGCTTAACAGGGGAAGAGACCCAGTACTTC. The whole variable domain, remainder taken from reference TRBV7-9 and TRBJ2-5, is DTGVSQNPRHKITKRGQNVTFRCDPISEHNRLYWYRQTLGQGPEFLTYFQNEAQLEKSRLLSDRFSAERPKGSFSTLEIQRTEQGDSAMYLCASGLTGEETQYFGPGTRLLVL.

J is TRBJ2-7 and V is TRBV7-2; 8 positions agree with TRBD1. The CDR3 totals 13 residues. J gave up 2 bases and V 7 bases, and 4 bases lay outside the gene matches. Germline V gene sequence: CDR1 SGHTA, CDR2 FQGNSA. DNA of the CDR3: TGTGCCAGCACGTTACAGGGGGCCTACGAGCAGTACTTC. Translated, it gives CASTLQGAYEQYF.

This clone occurred a few times. V usage is TRBV4-1 and J usage is TRBJ1-5; possible D gene TRBD1, 6 bases. The CDR3 extends over 16 amino acids. Trimming shortened V by 2 bases and J by 11 bases, and 22 bases separated the two germline ends. Germline lookup yields CDR1 MGHRA and CDR2 YSYEKL. The CDR3 DNA sequence: TGCGCCAGCAGCCAATCGAGCGTCAGGGGACCTGTTGCCCAGCATTTT. This sequence encodes CASSQSSVRGPVAQHF.

The chain is built from TRBV6-1 and TRBJ2-1; D possibly corresponds to TRBD2 (6 bases). The germline V and J ends were trimmed by 4 bases and 9 bases, with 13 bases remaining between them. This CDR3 has 13 residues. Germline V gene data show CDR1 as MNHNS and CDR2 as SASEGT. The CDR3 reads CASSGGVRVEQFF. The CDR3, as DNA: TGTGCCAGCAGTGGGGGGGTTCGAGTTGAGCAGTTCTTC.

This rearrangement joins TRBV11-2 to TRBJ1-2; unclear D gene. Germline values: CDR1 SGHAT, CDR2 FQNNGV. There are 12 residues in the CDR3. V was clipped by 3 bases and J by 3 bases, with 5 bases between them. DNA for the CDR3: TGTGCCAGCAGCTTCGGGGACTATGGCTACACCTTC. Its translation: CASSFGDYGYTF.

This clone was seen just once. This sequence joins TRBV28 and TRBJ2-7, with a tentative D call TRBD2 (5 bases). The V end lost 7 bases, the J end lost 2 bases, and 15 bases lay between the germline ends. This CDR3 is 14 amino acids long. The V gene's germline CDR1 is MDHEN and CDR2 SYDVKM. The CDR3 DNA reads TGTGCCAGCACCCTGGGGAGCGGAACCTACGAGCAGTACTTC. It encodes CASTLGSGTYEQYF. The entire variable domain, with the rest obtained from reference TRBV28 and TRBJ2-7, is as follows: DVKVTQSSRYLVKRTGEKVFLECVQDMDHENMFWYRQDPGLGLRLIYFSYDVKMKEKGDIPEGYSVSREKKERFSLILESASTNQTSMYLCASTLGSGTYEQYFGPGTRLTVT.

The rearrangement uses TRBV10-1 and TRBJ2-3; TRBD2 matches 9 bases. Germline V gene data show CDR1 as WNHNN and CDR2 as SYGVQD (reference sequence). V was pared by 8 bases and J by 0 bases, with 15 bases of the junction left unmatched. The CDR3 covers 18 residues. CDR3 sequence reads: CASPMCPGTSGSTDTQYF. CDR3 sequence (DNA): TGCGCCAGCCCGATGTGCCCCGGTACTAGCGGGAGCACAGATACGCAGTATTTT.

The CDR3 here is CASSLGQGRNSPLHF. CDR3 nucleotide sequence: TGTGCCAGCAGCTTAGGACAGGGGAGGAATTCACCCCTCCACTTT. This sequence joins TRBV11-2 and TRBJ1-6, with 8 bases aligning to TRBD1. This CDR3 contains 15 residues. The trim removed 1 base at V and 7 bases at J, leaving 3 bases unmatched. Germline V gives CDR1 SGHAT, CDR2 FQNNGV.

This chain connects TRBV6-1 to TRBJ1-2; TRBD1 aligns across 10 bases. Germline V gene data show CDR1 as MNHNS and CDR2 as SASEGT. Unmatched junction bases numbered 3, after V lost 3 bases and J lost 5 bases. This CDR3 has 14 residues. The chain's CDR3 is CASSDDRGRYGYTF. In DNA, the CDR3 is TGTGCCAGCAGTGATGACAGGGGGCGGTATGGCTACACCTTC.

The chain's CDR3 is CASRPGVNTEAFF. CDR3 DNA sequence: TGTGCCAGCAGGCCAGGGGTGAACACTGAAGCTTTCTTT. This chain connects TRBV6-1 to TRBJ1-1, with D perhaps matching TRBD1 (6 bases). Germline V gene sequence: CDR1 MNHNS, CDR2 SASEGT. The CDR3 length is 13 residues. Between the trimmed V and J ends, which lost 6 bases and 0 bases, there was a span of 8 bases.

This sequence joins TRBV7-6 and TRBJ1-2; TRBD1 aligns across 8 bases. V lost 2 bases and J lost 7; bases outside the gene matches: 12. The CDR3 extends over 16 amino acids. The germline gives CDR1 SGHVS, CDR2 FNYEAQ. This CDR3 is CASSLSGRDRRAGYTF. The CDR3 DNA follows: TGTGCCAGCAGCTTATCAGGGCGGGACAGGCGGGCTGGCTACACCTTC.

This clone was seen a single time. This chain uses TRBV9 with TRBJ1-1; 9 bases align to TRBD1. The CDR3 sequence is 20 residues long. Unmatched junction bases numbered 21, after V lost 5 bases and J lost 1 base. Germline-derived CDR1 and CDR2 are SGDLS and YYNGEE. In nucleotides, the CDR3 is TGTGCCAGCAGACCAGACCGGGACAGGGATCGAGAATGGGAGAACACTGAAGCTTTCTTT. This encodes CASRPDRDRDREWENTEAFF.

The rearrangement joins TRBV30 to TRBJ2-1; the D gene is possibly TRBD2 (5 bases). The germline gives CDR1 GTSNPN, CDR2 SVGIG (reference sequence). V was cut by 4 bases and J by 5 bases, with 9 bases left in between. The CDR3 has 12 residues. CDR3 region: CAWKGSHNEQFF. The CDR3 nucleotides read TGTGCCTGGAAAGGGAGCCACAATGAGCAGTTCTTC.

On this clone: One end of the junction does not line up with germline, which may come from a read error. The rearrangement links TRBV5-1 to TRBJ1-6; D might be TRBD1 (5 bases). Germline V gene lookup returns CDR1 SGHRS and CDR2 YFSETQ. The CDR3 sequence is 15 residues long. CDR3 loop: CASSLAQGYTSPLHF. In nucleotides, the CDR3 is TGCGCCAGCAGCTTGGCCCAGGGTTATACTTCACCCCTCCACTTT.

This clone has just a few counts. The rearrangement uses TRBV15 and TRBJ2-7; 10 bases agree with TRBD2. CDR3 size: 16 residues. With 1 base clipped from V and 3 bases from J, the junction kept 6 bases outside the gene matches. Germline V gene data show CDR1 as LNHNV and CDR2 as YYDKDF (reference sequence). The CDR3 DNA is TGTGCCACCAGCAGAGGGGGATTAGCGGGAGGCTACGAGCAGTACTTC. Protein: CATSRGGLAGGYEQYF.

The V and J genes are TRBV6-1 and TRBJ2-6; a possible D gene is TRBD1 (5 bases). Deletions cut 1 base from V and 3 bases from J, with 10 bases between. The CDR3 runs 16 residues. In germline, CDR1 is MNHNS, CDR2 SASEGT. DNA for the CDR3: TGTGCCAGCAGTGAAGGGGGCGGTGATGGGGCCAACGTCCTGACTTTC. It yields the protein CASSEGGGDGANVLTF.

This clone showed up just a few times. The chain combines TRBV6-1 with TRBJ1-6; the D is unclear. The V gene lost 1 base and the J gene lost 0 bases, with 4 bases spanning the gap. CDR1 and CDR2 from the germline V gene are MNHNS and SASEGT. The CDR3 loop spans 15 amino acids. CDR3 region: CASSEVGSYNSPLHF. The CDR3 DNA follows: TGTGCCAGCAGTGAAGTCGGCTCCTATAATTCACCCCTCCACTTT.

This chain connects TRBV19 to TRBJ1-3, with D hard to call. Germline loops: CDR1 LNHDA, CDR2 SQIVND (reference sequence). The CDR3 spans 15 residues. V was cut by 0 bases and J by 4 bases, with 10 bases left in between. The DNA of the CDR3 is TGTGCCAGTAGTATAGAGGTGCGGTACGGAAACACCATATATTTT. It is translated as CASSIEVRYGNTIYF.

The chain is built from TRBV7-9 and TRBJ1-3, with a weak D call TRBD1 (6 bases). V was trimmed by 4 bases and J by 2 bases, leaving 12 bases between them. This CDR3 spans 15 amino acids. Per the germline V gene, CDR1 is SEHNR and CDR2 is FQNEAQ (reference sequence). The CDR3 loop is CASSSRRGTGNTIYF. As DNA, the CDR3 is TGTGCCAGCAGCTCCCGCAGGGGTACTGGAAACACCATATATTTT.

This sequence joins TRBV6-1 and TRBJ2-1; 8 bases line up with TRBD2. Germline V gene lookup returns CDR1 MNHNS and CDR2 SASEGT. This CDR3 spans 13 amino acids. J lost 7 bases, V lost 5 bases, and 4 bases had no gene match. CDR3 loop: CASSLLAENEQFF. CDR3 nucleotides: TGTGCCAGCAGTCTACTAGCGGAAAATGAGCAGTTCTTC.

The V gene is TRBV5-5, the J gene TRBJ2-5; 7 bases align to TRBD1. CDR1 and CDR2 from the germline V gene are SGHKS and YYEKEE (reference sequence). Losses at the gene ends were 4 bases for V and 1 base for J; bases not matched to a gene: 7. CDR3 length: 15 amino acids. The CDR3 region is CASSLVGTAQETQYF. CDR3 coding DNA: TGTGCCAGCAGCCTGGTGGGGACAGCCCAAGAGACCCAGTACTTC.

This CDR3 reads CASSLLQGNQPQHF. CDR3 in DNA: TGTGCCAGCAGTTTGTTGCAGGGGAATCAGCCCCAGCATTTT. The rearrangement uses TRBV28 and TRBJ1-5; D is possibly TRBD1 (6 bases). This CDR3 spans 14 amino acids. V lost 3 bases and J 4 bases, leaving 10 bases between the germline ends. Per germline, CDR1 MDHEN and CDR2 SYDVKM. Combining the CDR3 with reference TRBV28 and TRBJ1-5 gives the whole variable domain DVKVTQSSRYLVKRTGEKVFLECVQDMDHENMFWYRQDPGLGLRLIYFSYDVKMKEKGDIPEGYSVSREKKERFSLILESASTNQTSMYLCASSLLQGNQPQHFGDGTRLSIL.